This record covers a single T cell receptor beta chain. This specimen belongs to a study of blood T cell repertoires in COVID-19. Overall study: Some COVID-19 samples were acute and others convalescent; all came from the United States, Italy and Spain. The cDNA or gDNA used as material had been derived from T cells, B-cell-depleted T cells, or PBMCs.

Assay: immunoSEQ multiplex PCR; the TCRdb copy retains only in-frame clones and omits some. This sample yields approximately 300,000 clones, of which over 80% are seen a single time; 3.7% belongs to the top ten. The CDR3 totals 17 residues. Germline V CDR1 and CDR2: SGHTA, FQGNSA. Trimming removed 5 bases from V and 7 bases from J; junction bases left unmatched: 11. Material: peripheral blood. This TCR was sampled from a woman between 40 and 55 years old with acute or convalescent COVID-19. The chain carries TRBV7-2 and TRBJ2-2, with TRBD2 matching over 12 bases. The CDR3 bases are TGTGCCAGCAGCGAACCTAGCGGGGGGGCCAGTGTCGGGGAGCTGTTTTTT. Its translation is CASSEPSGGASVGELFF.